This T cell receptor beta chain appears in the sequencing data of a study of T cells in Graves' hyperthyroidism and ophthalmopathy (dated by TCRdb to between 2018 and 2020). A note on the overall study: TCR V-J signatures able to tell the groups apart were searched for in a discovery cohort of 90 to 100 patients, of whom under 45 had Graves' ophthalmopathy and about 55 had stable Graves' hyperthyroidism. Following sampling, methimazole starting at 30 mg daily was given to hyperthyroidism patients, and high-dose intravenous methylprednisolone was given to ophthalmopathy patients. In about 6 Graves' hyperthyroidism patients, the study also compared T-cell repertoires from thyroid tissue with T-cell repertoires from blood. The 100 or so discovery patients were randomly split 7:3 into training and test sets. TCR Vbeta CDR3 sequencing of 120 to 150 peripheral blood samples (approximately 44 ophthalmopathy, 75 to 85 hyperthyroidism and approximately 17 progressor patients) is reported in the paper. An independent validation cohort of around 20 hyperthyroidism patients and 17 patients who later progressed to ophthalmopathy tested prospective prediction of ophthalmopathy.

The research as a whole found: Most expanded thyroid clonotypes (frequency above 0.001) were also found in blood, which suggests that blood repertoires may mirror thyroid immune responses. Sample size was not statistically predetermined, and investigators were not blinded to group allocation. In cross-validation, a model built on a 13 V-J signature told ophthalmopathy apart from stable hyperthyroidism with approximately 91% sensitivity and about 81% specificity, and in testing the same model reached 80%/75%. In validation, the model predicted progression to ophthalmopathy a median of around 6.5 months before onset, with roughly 70% sensitivity and roughly 79% specificity.

The TCR beta CDR3 regions were amplified from the RNA transcripts. The first round of RT-PCR for the TCR CDR3 was performed with the HTBI primer set and the Qiagen OneStep RT-PCR kit. The libraries were constructed in a second round of multiplex PCR and then size-selected and purified. Paired-end sequencing of the libraries was performed with 100 bp reads on an Illumina HiSeq2000. The study's own analysis went as follows. SOAPnuke was used to process the raw data, throwing out any read that contained adapters or uncalled bases, had a mean Phred below 15, or lacked an exact constant-primer or identifier match. High-quality paired reads were merged with COPE v1.2.5, and unique nucleotide sequences were defined as clonotypes. MiTCR v1.1 was used to align clonotypes to the IMGT TRBV, TRBD and TRBJ reference segments. The analysis included only V-J combinations with a frequency above 0.0001, which together covered 99% to 99.2% of the repertoires. A TCS score was defined as the ratio of F50 (clonal expansion) to E x V (chaos), with BLOSUM62-based TCRdist applied between CDR3 peptides within each V-J. Welch's t-statistics and random forest reduced roughly 530 V-J features to fewer than 15, which were used in a naive Bayes classifier (R e1071). TCRdb applied fastp at Q25 and MiXCR to the public reads, then kept only in-frame beta chains. Here each entry gathers all rows of one CDR3 protein and keeps the most common genes and DNA. These V and J calls derive from TCRdb rather than the authors' analysis. Recorded for this sample are just over 550,000 distinct CDR3 sequences; more than 45% of them occurred a single time. The ten largest clonotypes hold 8.2% of the sample.

A total of 13 residues make up the CDR3, ends included. The DNA shown is the 39-base CDR3, in frame from base 1. The germline ends are 13 bases apart after V is trimmed by 4 bases and J by 7 bases. Sequences SEHNR (CDR1) and FQNEAQ (CDR2) are obtained from the germline V gene (reference sequence). Graves' hyperthyroidism was defined as stable when no progression to ophthalmopathy occurred over 18 months of follow-up. Hyperthyroidism patients were aged 18 to 65 years and newly diagnosed, with disease duration of less than 2 months. Exclusion was applied to patients with uncontrolled infections, other autoimmune diseases, pregnancy or lactation. Diagnoses were based on clinical symptoms, serum thyroxine and TRAb, thyroid ultrasound and orbital computed tomography. Total RNA was extracted using Trizol reagent, and RNA quality was assessed on an Agilent 2100 Bioanalyzer. Comment on this clonotype: Its antigen target is currently unknown. The final CDR3 position lacks the conserved phenylalanine or tryptophan, pointing to a likely read error.

Sequenced sample: peripheral blood or thyroid tissue (not recorded which). Recombination linked TRBV7-9 to TRBJ1-1, with no D gene named confidently. This TCR derives from a woman younger than 30 with Graves' hyperthyroidism. Donor details come from another sample of the same person, matched by shared clones. The base sequence is TGTGCCAGCAGCTCCCGAACGGGATTTGAAGCTTTCCTT. Its product reads: CASSSRTGFEAFL.